This record looks at one T cell receptor beta chain sequence and its context. The entry originates in a study of blood T cell repertoires in COVID-19. CDR3 length: 16 amino acids. CDR1 is SGHNT, CDR2 YENEEA, per germline. Trimming took 7 bases from V and 4 from J; bases not matched to a gene: 12. Assay: immunoSEQ multiplex PCR; the TCRdb copy retains only in-frame clones and omits some. The sample lists 150,000 or so clones, 80% to 90% seen once, with about a tenth in the top ten. The sequencing input was peripheral blood. The sequence derives from a woman in her 70s with COVID-19, enrolled during active disease. The chain carries TRBV11-3 and TRBJ2-3; 9 bases map to TRBD1. The CDR3 region is CASTRRRQGVADTQYF. The CDR3 coding sequence is TGTGCCAGCACCCGAAGGAGACAGGGGGTAGCAGATACGCAGTATTTT.